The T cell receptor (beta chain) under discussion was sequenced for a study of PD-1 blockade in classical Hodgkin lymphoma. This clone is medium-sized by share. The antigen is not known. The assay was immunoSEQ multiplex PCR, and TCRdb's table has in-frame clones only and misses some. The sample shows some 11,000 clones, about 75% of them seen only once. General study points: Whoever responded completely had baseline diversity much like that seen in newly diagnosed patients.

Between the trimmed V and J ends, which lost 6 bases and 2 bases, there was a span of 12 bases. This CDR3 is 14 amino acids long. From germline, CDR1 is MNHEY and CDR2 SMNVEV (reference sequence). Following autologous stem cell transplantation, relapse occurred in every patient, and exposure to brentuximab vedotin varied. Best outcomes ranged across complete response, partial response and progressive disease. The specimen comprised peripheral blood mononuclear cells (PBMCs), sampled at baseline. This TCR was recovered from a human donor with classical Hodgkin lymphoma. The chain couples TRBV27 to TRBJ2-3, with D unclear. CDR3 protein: CASSRSELTDTQYF. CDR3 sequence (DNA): TGTGCCAGCAGCCGGTCAGAACTCACAGATACGCAGTATTTT.